The rows below give T cell receptor beta chains drawn from one sample of a study of OX40 agonist ivuxolimab in advanced cancers. Clones were read by immunoSEQ multiplex PCR, and TCRdb kept only the in-frame ones, dropping some. The table lists 45,000 to 65,000 clones, around nine tenths of them singletons. The sequencing here drew on CD4+ or CD8+ T cells sorted from blood, taken in a trial of the OX40 agonist ivuxolimab. Receptors originate from an adult with an advanced solid tumor such as melanoma, head and neck, liver or kidney cancer. The CDR3 runs from the conserved cysteine through the conserved F or W. D genes are given only for firm matches. Expanded clones get a size class; other rows say once, few or many, or leave the size out.

clone size: once
V gene: TRBV7-2
D gene: .
J gene: TRBJ1-1
CDR3 DNA: TGTGCCAGCAGCTTCCTTAAGATGAACACTGAAGCTTTCTTT
CDR3 protein: CASSFLKMNTEAFF

clone size: .
V gene: TRBV10-3
D gene: TRBD1
J gene: TRBJ2-7
CDR3 DNA: TGTGCCATCAGCCCGGGACAGGGGACGTGGGAGCAGTACTTC
CDR3 protein: CAISPGQGTWEQYF

clone size: .
V gene: TRBV5-1
D gene: .
J gene: TRBJ1-1
CDR3 DNA: TGCGCCAGCAGCCTATCTCCTGGGGGCACTGAAGCTTTCTTT
CDR3 protein: CASSLSPGGTEAFF

clone size: .
V gene: TRBV15
D gene: .
J gene: TRBJ2-6
CDR3 DNA: TGTGCCACCAGCAGAGGGACTGCCTCTGGGGCCAACGTCCTGACTTTC
CDR3 protein: CATSRGTASGANVLTF

clone size: .
V gene: TRBV29-1
D gene: TRBD1
J gene: TRBJ1-1
CDR3 DNA: TGCAGCGTCCGCAGGGGGCGGAACACTGAAGCTTTCTTT
CDR3 protein: CSVRRGRNTEAFF

clone size: .
V gene: TRBV28
D gene: .
J gene: TRBJ1-1
CDR3 DNA: TGTGCCAGCAGACAGCCCATTTTTGGGGGCACTGAAGCTTTCTTT
CDR3 protein: CASRQPIFGGTEAFF

clone size: .
V gene: TRBV7-2
D gene: .
J gene: TRBJ1-1
CDR3 DNA: TGTGCCAGCAGCTGGGACACGAACACTGAAGCTTTCTTT
CDR3 protein: CASSWDTNTEAFF

clone size: .
V gene: TRBV18
D gene: .
J gene: TRBJ2-5
CDR3 DNA: TGTGCCAGCTCACTACTGGGGGAAGGGACCCAGTACTTC
CDR3 protein: CASSLLGEGTQYF

clone size: .
V gene: TRBV5-4
D gene: .
J gene: TRBJ2-7
CDR3 DNA: TGTGCCAGCAGCTTGGCGATGGAGGGCGAGCAGTACTTC
CDR3 protein: CASSLAMEGEQYF

clone size: .
V gene: TRBV29-1
D gene: .
J gene: TRBJ2-7
CDR3 DNA: TGCAGCGTTGTTCGGGGCTACGAGCAGTACTTC
CDR3 protein: CSVVRGYEQYF

clone size: .
V gene: TRBV5-6
D gene: .
J gene: TRBJ2-2
CDR3 DNA: TGTGCCAGCAGCTTGTATCTTTTCGGTAGACGGCACACCGGGGAGCTGTTTTTT
CDR3 protein: CASSLYLFGRRHTGELFF

clone size: few
V gene: TRBV18
D gene: TRBD2
J gene: TRBJ2-5
CDR3 DNA: TGTGCCAGCTCACCACTCCCGGGAGGGCCTCTCCGGAATCAAGAGACCCAGTACTTC
CDR3 protein: CASSPLPGGPLRNQETQYF

clone size: few
V gene: TRBV18
D gene: .
J gene: TRBJ2-7
CDR3 DNA: TGTGCCAGCTCACCACCCCACGAGCAGTACTTC
CDR3 protein: CASSPPHEQYF

clone size: .
V gene: TRBV6-5
D gene: .
J gene: TRBJ2-5
CDR3 DNA: TGTGCCAGCAGTCGGAGCCAAGAGACCCAGTACTTC
CDR3 protein: CASSRSQETQYF

clone size: .
V gene: TRBV5-1
D gene: .
J gene: TRBJ2-3
CDR3 DNA: TGCGCCAGCAGCGGGGGGCCCACCACAGATACGCAGTATTTT
CDR3 protein: CASSGGPTTDTQYF

clone size: .
V gene: TRBV20-1
D gene: .
J gene: TRBJ2-1
CDR3 DNA: TGCGCGGTGCGCTCCTACAATGAGCAGTTCTTC
CDR3 protein: CAVRSYNEQFF

clone size: .
V gene: TRBV7-9
D gene: .
J gene: TRBJ2-7
CDR3 DNA: TGTGCCAGCAGCTCCAGGGAAAGGACCTACGAGCAGTACTTC
CDR3 protein: CASSSRERTYEQYF

clone size: .
V gene: TRBV7-8
D gene: TRBD2
J gene: TRBJ2-3
CDR3 DNA: TGTGCCAGCAGCTTAGCCCGGACTAGCGGGACAGATACGCAGTATTTT
CDR3 protein: CASSLARTSGTDTQYF

clone size: .
V gene: TRBV9
D gene: TRBD2
J gene: TRBJ2-7
CDR3 DNA: TGTGCCAGCAGCGTAGCCCCTAGCGGGATATACGAGCAGTACTTC
CDR3 protein: CASSVAPSGIYEQYF

clone size: .
V gene: TRBV5-1
D gene: .
J gene: TRBJ2-1
CDR3 DNA: TGCGCCAGCAGCCATACGGACCCAGGCTACAATGAGCAGTTCTTC
CDR3 protein: CASSHTDPGYNEQFF

clone size: .
V gene: TRBV5-1
D gene: .
J gene: TRBJ2-7
CDR3 DNA: TGCGCCAGCAGCACCGGGGGACCCGAGCAGTACTTC
CDR3 protein: CASSTGGPEQYF

clone size: .
V gene: TRBV2
D gene: TRBD1
J gene: TRBJ2-3
CDR3 DNA: TGTGCCAGCAGTGCACAGGGGAGCACAGATACGCAGTATTTT
CDR3 protein: CASSAQGSTDTQYF

clone size: .
V gene: TRBV19
D gene: .
J gene: TRBJ2-7
CDR3 DNA: TGTGCCAGCGGAGGTTGGGGGCTTCAAACCTACGAGCAGTACTTC
CDR3 protein: CASGGWGLQTYEQYF

clone size: .
V gene: TRBV28
D gene: TRBD2
J gene: TRBJ2-5
CDR3 DNA: TGTGCCAGCAGTTTAGGGACTAGCGGGAGATGGGAGACCCAGTACTTC
CDR3 protein: CASSLGTSGRWETQYF

clone size: .
V gene: TRBV9
D gene: .
J gene: TRBJ2-2
CDR3 DNA: TGTGCCAGCAGCGGCCTGGGGGTCGGGGCCGGGGAGCTGTTTTTT
CDR3 protein: CASSGLGVGAGELFF

clone size: .
V gene: TRBV30
D gene: TRBD1
J gene: TRBJ2-7
CDR3 DNA: TGTGCCTGGAGGGCGGGACAGGGGGCCACCTACGAGCAGTACTTC
CDR3 protein: CAWRAGQGATYEQYF

clone size: .
V gene: TRBV7-2
D gene: .
J gene: TRBJ2-5
CDR3 DNA: TGTGCCAGCAGCCCACGACGGCTCCAAGAGACCCAGTACTTC
CDR3 protein: CASSPRRLQETQYF

clone size: .
V gene: TRBV6-5
D gene: TRBD1
J gene: TRBJ2-1
CDR3 DNA: TGTGCCAGCAGTTACTCTGGGACAGGGGGCGTCTATGAGCAGTTCTTC
CDR3 protein: CASSYSGTGGVYEQFF

clone size: once
V gene: TRBV18
D gene: .
J gene: TRBJ2-5
CDR3 DNA: TGTGCCAGCTCCCTGGACCGGTTCCTAGGGGAGACCCAGTACTTC
CDR3 protein: CASSLDRFLGETQYF

clone size: .
V gene: TRBV19
D gene: TRBD1
J gene: TRBJ2-5
CDR3 DNA: TGTGCCACATCAGGCCCCAGGGACAGGCTGATGTACCAAGAGACCCAGTACTTC
CDR3 protein: CATSGPRDRLMYQETQYF

clone size: once
V gene: TRBV5-1
D gene: TRBD2
J gene: TRBJ2-2
CDR3 DNA: TGCGCCAGCAGCCCGTTTGGAGCGGGAGAAGGCGGGGAGCTGTTTTTT
CDR3 protein: CASSPFGAGEGGELFF

clone size: .
V gene: TRBV29-1
D gene: .
J gene: TRBJ2-2
CDR3 DNA: TGCAGCGCCGCCCCTGATAACACCGGGGAGCTGTTTTTT
CDR3 protein: CSAAPDNTGELFF

clone size: .
V gene: TRBV6-6
D gene: .
J gene: TRBJ2-7
CDR3 DNA: TGTGCCAGCACCGGGACCCCCTACGAGCAGTACTTC
CDR3 protein: CASTGTPYEQYF

clone size: .
V gene: TRBV2
D gene: TRBD1
J gene: TRBJ2-7
CDR3 DNA: TGTGCCAGCAGCCCGGGACAGGGATCCTACGAGCAGTACTTC
CDR3 protein: CASSPGQGSYEQYF

clone size: few
V gene: TRBV9
D gene: .
J gene: TRBJ2-4
CDR3 DNA: TGTGCCAGCAGCGTAGGGCCAGATGCCAAAAACATTCAGTACTTC
CDR3 protein: CASSVGPDAKNIQYF

clone size: .
V gene: TRBV5-5
D gene: .
J gene: TRBJ2-2
CDR3 DNA: TGTGCCAGCAGCTTGCGACCCCCACACACCGGGGAGCTGTTTTTT
CDR3 protein: CASSLRPPHTGELFF

clone size: .
V gene: TRBV9
D gene: .
J gene: TRBJ2-1
CDR3 DNA: TGTGCCAGCAGCGCACAAGAGACCACTTCTTACAATGAGCAGTTCTTC
CDR3 protein: CASSAQETTSYNEQFF

clone size: .
V gene: TRBV18
D gene: .
J gene: TRBJ2-1
CDR3 DNA: TGTGCCAGCTCCCTGGATCGCGGTCTCAATGAGCAGTTCTTC
CDR3 protein: CASSLDRGLNEQFF

clone size: .
V gene: TRBV7-9
D gene: .
J gene: TRBJ2-7
CDR3 DNA: TGTGCCAGCAGCAACCTCGGGGCGGTCGGCGAGCAGTACTTC
CDR3 protein: CASSNLGAVGEQYF

clone size: .
V gene: TRBV28
D gene: TRBD1
J gene: TRBJ1-1
CDR3 DNA: TGTGCCAGCAGTTTTCCCCCGACCTCAGGGGGGGCTGAAGCTTTCTTT
CDR3 protein: CASSFPPTSGGAEAFF

clone size: .
V gene: TRBV6-5
D gene: TRBD2
J gene: TRBJ2-1
CDR3 DNA: TGTGCCACCATACCAGCGGGAGTGGGTGGCAATGAGCAGTTCTTC
CDR3 protein: CATIPAGVGGNEQFF

clone size: .
V gene: TRBV15
D gene: .
J gene: TRBJ1-2
CDR3 DNA: TGTGCCACCAGCAGGGCCGCGGGCTATGGCTACACCTTC
CDR3 protein: CATSRAAGYGYTF

clone size: .
V gene: TRBV6-5
D gene: .
J gene: TRBJ1-3
CDR3 DNA: TGTGCCAGCAGGACACCAGGAAACACCATATATTTT
CDR3 protein: CASRTPGNTIYF

clone size: once
V gene: TRBV14
D gene: .
J gene: TRBJ2-1
CDR3 DNA: TGTGCCAGCAGCCATGGCGGGACTGGATTGTTCTTC
CDR3 protein: CASSHGGTGLFF

clone size: .
V gene: TRBV28
D gene: .
J gene: TRBJ1-2
CDR3 DNA: TGTGCCAGCAGAGGTACAGGTAGAGGGCGCTACACCTTC
CDR3 protein: CASRGTGRGRYTF

clone size: .
V gene: TRBV5-4
D gene: .
J gene: TRBJ1-2
CDR3 DNA: TGTGCCAGCAGCAACCCTACGGGATGGGGCTATGGCTACACCTTC
CDR3 protein: CASSNPTGWGYGYTF

clone size: .
V gene: TRBV10-3
D gene: .
J gene: TRBJ1-3
CDR3 DNA: TGTGCCACACAGCAATACTCTGGAAACACCATATATTTT
CDR3 protein: CATQQYSGNTIYF

clone size: .
V gene: TRBV19
D gene: TRBD1
J gene: TRBJ2-5
CDR3 DNA: TGTGCCAGTAGTAGGGGACAGGGAGGCAAAGAGACCCAGTACTTC
CDR3 protein: CASSRGQGGKETQYF

clone size: .
V gene: TRBV19
D gene: .
J gene: TRBJ2-3
CDR3 DNA: TGTGCCAGTAGTCCCCGTACGGCCACAGATACGCAGTATTTT
CDR3 protein: CASSPRTATDTQYF

clone size: .
V gene: TRBV7-3
D gene: TRBD2
J gene: TRBJ2-5
CDR3 DNA: TGTGCCAGCAGCACGGGACTAGCGGGAGCGGAGACCCAGTACTTC
CDR3 protein: CASSTGLAGAETQYF

clone size: .
V gene: TRBV5-1
D gene: .
J gene: TRBJ2-5
CDR3 DNA: TGCGCCAGCAGCAGGGGGACTAACCAAGAGACCCAGTACTTC
CDR3 protein: CASSRGTNQETQYF

clone size: .
V gene: TRBV21-1
D gene: .
J gene: TRBJ2-7
CDR3 DNA: TGTGCCAGCAGCAAAGCATGTGGGGGCGGAAGCTACGAGCAGTACTTC
CDR3 protein: CASSKACGGGSYEQYF

clone size: .
V gene: TRBV14
D gene: .
J gene: TRBJ1-1
CDR3 DNA: TGTGCCAGCAGCCGAATGTCTGGGACTGAAGCTTTCTTT
CDR3 protein: CASSRMSGTEAFF